These 31 T cell receptor beta chains originate from one sample sequenced in a study of low-dose radiotherapy and immunotherapy resistance in tumors. First-strand cDNA relied on TRAV- and TRBV-specific primers spanning alpha and beta chains. TCR amplification ran 15 to 20 PCR cycles using constant-region and V-primer adapter primers. TCRdb reanalysed the reads using MiXCR and keeps one entry per CDR3 protein. The sample includes 7,500 to 10,000 distinct CDR3 sequences, roughly 75% seen only once; the top ten take approximately 1.5%. These receptors came from a human donor with advanced metastatic prostate, ovarian, gallbladder or colorectal cancer (not recorded which). This table probably holds off-target reads from a library built for another chain.

The chain employs TRBV11-2 and TRBJ2-1; 12 nucleotides agree with TRBD2. The CDR3 has 18 residues. Trimming took 0 bases from V and 4 from J; bases not matched to a gene: 7. From germline, CDR1 is SGHAT and CDR2 FQNNGV. CDR3 region: CASSLDLASGRVYNEQFF. CDR3 bases: TGTGCCAGCAGCTTAGATCTGGCTAGCGGGAGGGTTTACAATGAGCAGTTCTTC.

The chain uses TRBV4-3 and TRBJ2-1; 15 positions agree with TRBD2. After removal of 4 bases from V and 1 base from J, the junction contained 2 bases not matched to a gene. The CDR3 spans 17 residues. Germline V gene data show CDR1 as LGHNA and CDR2 as YSLEER. CDR3 in amino acids: CASSRGLAGGSYNEQFF. CDR3 bases: TGCGCCAGCAGCCGAGGACTAGCGGGAGGGTCCTACAATGAGCAGTTCTTC.

The chain uses TRBV28 and TRBJ2-5; 7 bases are shared with TRBD1. The ends lost 6 bases at V and 7 bases at J; junction bases unmatched: 5. CDR1 and CDR2 (germline): MDHEN, SYDVKM. The CDR3 consists of 12 residues. CDR3 sequence reads: CASRQGLATQYF. CDR3 coding DNA: TGTGCCAGCAGACAGGGGTTAGCGACCCAGTACTTC.

The chain carries TRBV15 and TRBJ2-7; TRBD1 aligns across 7 bases. Germline trimming cut 1 base from V and 1 base from J; bases unmatched to any gene: 1. Germline values: CDR1 LNHNV, CDR2 YYDKDF (reference sequence). The CDR3 sequence is 14 residues long. The CDR3 DNA reads as TGTGCCACCAGCAGAGTGACAGGGTCCTACGAGCAGTACTTC. As protein: CATSRVTGSYEQYF. Full variable domain (rest looked up from reference TRBV15 and TRBJ2-7): DAMVIQNPRYQVTQFGKPVTLSCSQTLNHNVMYWYQQKSSQAPKLLFHYYDKDFNNEADTPDNFQSRRPNTSFCFLDIRSPGLGDTAMYLCATSRVTGSYEQYFGPGTRLTVT.

This chain's CDR3 is CASSFISGADTQYF. CDR3 nucleotide sequence: TGTGCCAGCAGTTTCATCTCAGGGGCAGATACGCAGTATTTT. The V and J genes are TRBV28 and TRBJ2-3, with D perhaps matching TRBD1 (6 bases). Trimming removed 3 bases at V and 4 bases at J, with 11 bases between. Germline CDR1 MDHEN, CDR2 SYDVKM. The CDR3 is 14 residues long.

The chain employs TRBV6-1 and TRBJ2-2; D is uncertain. Germline values: CDR1 MNHNS, CDR2 SASEGT. Between the trimmed V and J ends, which lost 5 bases and 0 bases, there was a span of 10 bases. This CDR3 region has 15 residues. The CDR3 loop is CASSYGRSNTGELFF. The CDR3 nucleotides read TGTGCCAGCAGTTATGGCAGATCGAACACCGGGGAGCTGTTTTTT.

This clonotype was found a few times. This chain uses TRBV20-1 with TRBJ2-7, with D perhaps TRBD1 (7 bases). The CDR3 sequence is 12 residues long. Germline CDR1 DFQATT, CDR2 SNEGSKA (reference sequence). V dropped 6 bases and J dropped 6 bases, with 15 bases sitting between them. CDR3 DNA: TGCAGTGCAAATGGGCAGGGGGGCGAGCAGTACTTC. It encodes CSANGQGGEQYF.

This clonotype was seen only once. This chain uses TRBV29-1 with TRBJ2-1; D gene ambiguous. This CDR3 region has 12 residues. Trimming removed 7 bases from V and 2 bases from J, with 9 bases in between. Germline CDR1 reads SQVTM; CDR2 reads ANQGSEA. CDR3 protein: CSGTLTYNEQFF. CDR3 nucleotide sequence: TGCAGCGGTACTCTCACCTACAATGAGCAGTTCTTC.

On this clonotype: A junction end diverges from the germline sequence, so it may reflect a read error. This chain uses TRBV20-1 with TRBJ2-3, with 7 bases that match TRBD2. This CDR3 has 15 residues. The germline gives CDR1 DFQATT, CDR2 SNEGSKA (reference sequence). Written as DNA, the CDR3 is TGCAGTGCTGGAGAAGGCGGGAGTGTCGCAGATACGCAGTATTTT. Its translation is CSAGEGGSVADTQYF.

This chain joins TRBV5-5 and TRBJ2-1; 7 bases agree with TRBD2. V lost 0 bases, J lost 2 bases, and 5 bases stayed unmatched. Germline values: CDR1 SGHKS, CDR2 YYEKEE (reference sequence). This CDR3 contains 16 residues. This CDR3 is CASSLGLADTYNEQFF. The CDR3 DNA reads as TGTGCCAGCAGCTTGGGGCTAGCGGATACCTACAATGAGCAGTTCTTC.

The rearrangement links TRBV9 to TRBJ2-3; 7 positions match TRBD1. The CDR3 consists of 15 residues. Germline V gene data show CDR1 as SGDLS and CDR2 as YYNGEE. The V gene end was trimmed by 4 bases and the J gene end by 3 bases; junction bases not matched to a gene: 8. The CDR3, as DNA: TGTGCCAGCAGCAGACGACAGGGTGGAACAGATACGCAGTATTTT. This gives the protein CASSRRQGGTDTQYF.

This chain connects TRBV28 to TRBJ2-7; TRBD2 matches 12 bases. This CDR3 has 16 residues. The V gene's germline CDR1 is MDHEN and CDR2 SYDVKM. With V trimmed by 1 base and J by 4 bases, 5 bases remained unmatched. DNA of the CDR3: TGTGCCAGCAGTTTATCTGGTACTAGCGGGAGGTACGAGCAGTACTTC. Translating gives CASSLSGTSGRYEQYF.

The chain uses TRBV29-1 and TRBJ2-1, with 14 bases identical to TRBD2. The CDR3 runs to 14 residues. Germline CDR1 reads SQVTM; CDR2 reads ANQGSEA. V gave up 6 bases and J gave up 8 bases; unmatched junction bases: 6. The CDR3 reads CSVDGLAGGDEQFF. The CDR3 DNA is TGCAGCGTCGACGGACTAGCGGGAGGCGATGAGCAGTTCTTC.

The chain's CDR3 is CASRDQPGANVLTF. CDR3 sequence (DNA): TGTGCCAGCCGTGACCAGCCCGGGGCCAACGTCCTGACTTTC. The V and J genes are TRBV12-3 or TRBV12-4 and TRBJ2-6; D not certain. Trimming took off 8 bases at V and 4 bases at J, with 12 bases between the two ends. The CDR3 sequence is 14 residues long.

V is TRBV10-3 and J is TRBJ1-5, with D unclear. Germline V CDR1 and CDR2: ENHRY, SYGVKD. V was cut by 0 bases and J by 0 bases, with 18 bases left in between. The CDR3 extends over 19 amino acids. CDR3 amino acids: CAISESRVETRVSNQPQHF. In DNA form, the CDR3 reads TGTGCCATCAGTGAGTCGAGAGTGGAAACCCGGGTTAGCAATCAGCCCCAGCATTTT.

CDR3 region: CASSPGQTSSYEQYF. The DNA for the CDR3 is TGTGCCAGCAGCCCGGGACAGACGAGCTCCTACGAGCAGTACTTC. The chain is built from TRBV5-4 and TRBJ2-7, with 7 bases aligning to TRBD1. Germline-derived CDR1 and CDR2 are SGHNT and YYREEE (reference sequence). V dropped 4 bases and J dropped 0; count of bases not matched to a gene: 7. The CDR3 has 15 amino acids.

This chain connects TRBV5-1 to TRBJ2-2, with D perhaps matching TRBD1 or TRBD2 (6 bases each). The V and J ends lost 4 bases and 4 bases respectively, with 17 bases between them. This CDR3 contains 16 residues. Germline assignment: CDR1 SGHRS and CDR2 YFSETQ. The CDR3 DNA sequence: TGCGCCAGCAGCCCCCACGGGGGCGTGAGCACCGGGGAGCTGTTTTTT. This sequence encodes CASSPHGGVSTGELFF.

The chain is built from TRBV6-1 and TRBJ1-1; TRBD1 aligns across 12 bases. The CDR3 is made up of 18 amino acids. In germline, CDR1 is MNHNS, CDR2 SASEGT. V dropped 5 bases and J dropped 4; count of bases not matched to a gene: 14. CDR3: CASSYGGQGARWGTEAFF. The CDR3 DNA reads as TGTGCCAGCAGTTACGGGGGACAGGGGGCGAGGTGGGGCACTGAAGCTTTCTTT.

The chain recombines TRBV12-3 or TRBV12-4 with TRBJ2-2, with 9 bases matching TRBD2. Losses at the gene ends were 10 bases for V and 2 bases for J; bases not matched to a gene: 5. This CDR3 is 14 amino acids long. DNA of the CDR3: TGTGCCACCCAGACTAGCGGAAACACCGGGGAGCTGTTTTTT. Protein product: CATQTSGNTGELFF.

CDR3 sequence (DNA): TGTGCCAGCAGCGCAACGAGTGACAATGAGCAGTTCTTC. It yields the protein CASSATSDNEQFF. V usage is TRBV2 and J usage is TRBJ2-1; D gene unclear. The length of the CDR3 is 13 residues. Germline V gene data show CDR1 as SNHLY and CDR2 as FYNNEI. The germline V and J ends were trimmed by 6 bases and 5 bases, with 11 bases remaining between them. The whole variable domain, remainder taken from reference TRBV2 and TRBJ2-1, is EPEVTQTPSHQVTQMGQEVILRCVPISNHLYFYWYRQILGQKVEFLVSFYNNEISEKSEIFDDQFSVERPDGSNFTLKIRSTKLEDSAMYFCASSATSDNEQFFGPGTRLTVL.

The chain uses TRBV28 and TRBJ1-1; D is undetermined. V was trimmed by 6 bases and J by 3 bases, leaving 11 bases between them. The germline V gene has CDR1 MDHEN and CDR2 SYDVKM. The CDR3 extends over 13 amino acids. In DNA form, the CDR3 reads TGTGCCAGCAGGTCAGACATTTACACTGAAGCTTTCTTT. Its translation is CASRSDIYTEAFF.

The sample holds one count of this clonotype. The chain couples TRBV5-1 to TRBJ2-2; D is perhaps TRBD1 (6 bases). CDR1 is SGHRS, CDR2 YFSETQ, per germline. The CDR3 sequence is 16 residues long. V gave up 6 bases and J gave up 3 bases, with 18 bases separating them. CDR3 region: CASTSDQGSYTGELFF. The CDR3 DNA reads as TGCGCCAGCACCTCAGACCAGGGGTCCTACACCGGGGAGCTGTTTTTT.

This chain uses TRBV28 with TRBJ2-7; maybe TRBD2 (5 bases). The V end lost 5 bases, the J end lost 1 base, and 9 bases lay between the germline ends. The CDR3 sequence is 13 residues long. From germline, CDR1 is MDHEN and CDR2 SYDVKM. The CDR3 here is CASSRTVSYEQYF. As DNA, the CDR3 is TGTGCCAGCAGTAGGACTGTATCCTACGAGCAGTACTTC.

V is TRBV7-9 and J is TRBJ1-1; D unclear. The CDR3 contains 14 residues. The V gene's germline CDR1 is SEHNR and CDR2 FQNEAQ (reference sequence). Trimming pared 1 base from V and 4 bases from J, leaving 10 bases between. CDR3 protein: CASSLDSRTTEAFF. For the CDR3, the DNA is TGTGCCAGCAGCTTAGATAGTAGGACCACTGAAGCTTTCTTT.

This clonotype has a handful of counts. V and J are TRBV29-1 and TRBJ2-5, with D possibly being TRBD1 or TRBD2 (5 bases each). The V end was cut by 6 bases, the J end by 4 bases, with 15 bases between. Germline loops: CDR1 SQVTM, CDR2 ANQGSEA. The CDR3 has 13 amino acids. For the CDR3, the DNA is TGCAGCGTAGACAGAGGGATGAGAGAGACCCAGTACTTC. It is translated as CSVDRGMRETQYF. Using reference TRBV29-1 and TRBJ2-5 for the parts outside the CDR3, the full variable domain is SAVISQKPSRDICQRGTSLTIQCQVDSQVTMMFWYRQQPGQSLTLIATANQGSEATYESGFVIDKFPISRPNLTFSTLTVSNMSPEDSSIYLCSVDRGMRETQYFGPGTRLLVL.

J is TRBJ2-7 and V is TRBV7-9; D is ambiguous. V lost 1 base to trimming and J lost 2 bases, with 9 bases between them. Germline lookup yields CDR1 SEHNR and CDR2 FQNEAQ (reference sequence). The CDR3 is 14 residues long. Here the CDR3 reads CASSLGPSTYEQYF. The CDR3 region has the DNA TGTGCCAGCAGCTTAGGGCCGTCGACCTACGAGCAGTACTTC.

This clonotype appeared once. This rearrangement joins TRBV5-1 to TRBJ2-1; D might be TRBD2 (6 bases). V dropped 0 bases and J dropped 8 bases, with 6 bases sitting between them. The CDR3 has 12 residues. In germline, CDR1 is SGHRS, CDR2 YFSETQ. This chain's CDR3 is CASSLGGDEQFF. Here the CDR3 DNA reads TGCGCCAGCAGCTTGGGGGGGGATGAGCAGTTCTTC.

This rearrangement joins TRBV7-8 to TRBJ2-1; D possibly uses TRBD1 or TRBD2 (6 bases each). Germline V gives CDR1 SGHVS, CDR2 FQNEAQ. This CDR3 region has 14 residues. V was cut by 5 bases and J by 9 bases, with 17 bases left in between. The CDR3: CASSRRDLRGEQFF. The CDR3, as DNA: TGTGCCAGCAGCCGGAGGGACCTCAGGGGTGAGCAGTTCTTC.

This clonotype occurred a few times. The genes are TRBV4-2 and TRBJ2-1; no clear D. The V gene's germline CDR1 is LGHNA and CDR2 YNFKEQ. The CDR3 runs 12 residues. V shed 6 bases and J shed 7 bases, with 10 bases lying between them. The CDR3 coding sequence is TGTGCCAGCAGTTATAGCCCAAATGAGCAGTTCTTC. Its translation is CASSYSPNEQFF.

The chain employs TRBV3-1 and TRBJ2-1; TRBD2 matches 12 bases. Germline CDR1 LGHDT, CDR2 YNNKEL (reference sequence). Trimming cost V 4 bases and J 8 bases; bases outside gene matches: 6. The CDR3 runs to 15 residues. Written as DNA, the CDR3 is TGTGCCAGCAGCCTTGGGGGACTAGCGGGTCATGAGCAGTTCTTC. Amino acids: CASSLGGLAGHEQFF.

V usage is TRBV19 and J usage is TRBJ1-5, with 9 bases fitting TRBD1. The CDR3 consists of 17 residues. Germline CDR1 is LNHDA and CDR2 is SQIVND (reference sequence). The junction had 14 bases not matched to a gene; V was cut back by 5 bases and J by 6 bases. CDR3 sequence: CASSLPTYRGQVQPQHF. CDR3 sequence (DNA): TGTGCCAGTAGTCTTCCTACCTACAGGGGGCAGGTTCAGCCCCAGCATTTT.